This TCR beta chain was captured in a study of T cells in Graves' hyperthyroidism and ophthalmopathy. Concerning this clonotype: What it binds is not known.

The definition of stable Graves' hyperthyroidism was no ophthalmopathy progression within 18 months. The hyperthyroidism patients had all been newly diagnosed, and their disease duration was under 2 months. Their ages ranged from 18 to 65 years. It was roughly 10 ml of fresh peripheral blood that supplied the PBMCs. What was amplified from RNA transcripts were TCR beta CDR3 regions. The HTBI primer set served for first-round RT-PCR of the TCR CDR3. TCRdb ran MiXCR on the multiplex PCR reads and lists one entry per CDR3 protein. The sample yields around 430,000 distinct CDR3 sequences, about 15% seen once. Findings and caveats of the study: The model predicted ophthalmopathy a median roughly 6.3 months before onset.

The V end was cut by 4 bases, the J end by 9 bases, with 13 bases between. The CDR3 has 13 amino acids. Germline assignment: CDR1 LGHNT and CDR2 FRNRAP. The sequenced sample consisted of blood. This receptor was identified in a woman aged 30 to 39 with Graves' hyperthyroidism. The chain combines TRBV12-5 with TRBJ2-1; D unresolved. The CDR3 reads CASGSGPLAEQFF. In DNA, the CDR3 is TGTGCTAGTGGTTCGGGTCCTTTAGCTGAGCAGTTCTTC.